These 17 T cell receptor beta chains were all obtained from the same sample, sequenced in a study of blood T cells in healthy people across ages. Together with a sample-barcoded 5' primer, a J-beta primer mix was included in a second PCR lasting about 7 to 12 cycles. TCRdb itself ran the 5' RACE reads through MiXCR, one entry per CDR3 protein. The table records 2 million or so distinct CDR3 sequences, around 50% of them present only once. Sequencing was performed on blood. The receptors originated from a woman in her 40s in good health.

The V call is TRBV6-6, the J call TRBJ1-5; D is uncertain. The CDR3 contains 17 residues. Germline CDR1 MNHNY, CDR2 SVGAGI (reference sequence). V was clipped by 6 bases and J by 6 bases, with 24 bases between them. CDR3 sequence: CASRQDRGTPGGQPQHF. The CDR3 region has the DNA TGTGCCAGCAGGCAAGACCGCGGTACCCCTGGTGGTCAGCCCCAGCATTTT.

The rearrangement uses TRBV4-2 and TRBJ2-3, with TRBD2 matching over 8 bases. The junction had 8 bases not matched to a gene; V was cut back by 2 bases and J by 4 bases. The CDR3 has 16 residues. Germline V gene lookup returns CDR1 LGHNA and CDR2 YNFKEQ. The CDR3 here is CASSQPGTGRADTQYF. CDR3 DNA: TGTGCCAGCAGCCAACCCGGGACCGGGAGGGCAGATACGCAGTATTTT.

The genes are TRBV6-4 and TRBJ2-3, with 9 positions matching TRBD2. Germline trimming cut 2 bases from V and 4 bases from J; bases unmatched to any gene: 4. Germline V gene data show CDR1 as MRHNA and CDR2 as SNTAGT. This CDR3 is built from 15 residues. The CDR3 nucleotides are TGTGCCAGCAGTGACGGCGGGGGGGCCGCAGATACGCAGTATTTT. Its protein product is CASSDGGGAADTQYF.

The chain is built from TRBV5-1 and TRBJ1-5, with 7 bases lining up with TRBD1. This CDR3 comprises 13 residues. The V and J ends lost 9 bases and 7 bases, in that order; junction bases with no gene match: 10. Germline lookup yields CDR1 SGHRS and CDR2 YFSETQ. The CDR3 region has the DNA TGCGCCAATGCACAGGGGAATTCGCAGCCCCAGCATTTT. This gives the protein CANAQGNSQPQHF.

The chain links TRBV10-3 to TRBJ1-2; D is ambiguous. The CDR3 spans 16 residues. V was trimmed by 6 bases and J by 8 bases, leaving 25 bases between them. The germline V gene has CDR1 ENHRY and CDR2 SYGVKD. CDR3: CAISMDLDGHFEGYTF. The CDR3 bases are TGTGCCATCAGCATGGACTTGGACGGCCACTTCGAGGGCTACACCTTC.

The V and J genes are TRBV7-9 and TRBJ2-7; TRBD2 is a possible D gene (6 bases). The germline CDR1 and CDR2 sequences are SEHNR and FQNEAQ (reference sequence). V was clipped by 3 bases and J by 5 bases, with 14 bases between them. The CDR3 spans 14 residues. CDR3 in DNA: TGTGCCAGCAGCTTTCCGGGAGACGCCCACGAGCAGTACTTC. Translated, it gives CASSFPGDAHEQYF.

The chain employs TRBV27 and TRBJ1-1, with a weak D call TRBD1 (6 bases). The CDR3 contains 15 residues. Looked up from germline, CDR1 is MNHEY and CDR2 is SMNVEV (reference sequence). V gave up 3 bases and J gave up 4 bases, with 15 bases separating them. This CDR3 is CASSFGGRAATEAFF. The DNA of the CDR3 is TGTGCCAGCAGTTTTGGGGGGCGAGCGGCCACTGAAGCTTTCTTT.

V usage is TRBV13 and J usage is TRBJ2-7; D is unresolved. With 4 bases removed from V and 1 base from J, the gap between germline ends came to 11 bases. This CDR3 has 14 amino acids. Germline V gene lookup returns CDR1 PRHDT and CDR2 FYEKMQ (reference sequence). The CDR3: CASSSYLGSYEQYF. DNA of the CDR3: TGTGCCAGCAGCTCCTACCTGGGTTCCTACGAGCAGTACTTC.

The chain is built from TRBV7-2 and TRBJ1-2, with a possible D match to TRBD1 (5 bases). CDR3 length: 16 amino acids. V dropped 6 bases and J dropped 3 bases, with 20 bases sitting between them. CDR1 is SGHTA, CDR2 FQGNSA, per germline. This CDR3 is CASSPAAGRIDYGYTF. CDR3 in DNA: TGTGCCAGCAGTCCGGCGGCGGGACGGATTGACTATGGCTACACCTTC.

As concerns this clonotype: One junction end does not reproduce the germline sequence, and a read error may be involved. J is TRBJ2-7 and V is TRBV11-2; D is uncertain. The germline gives CDR1 SGHAT, CDR2 FQNNGV. This CDR3 spans 15 amino acids. The DNA of the CDR3 is TGTGCCAGCAGCCGCACAACGATGGCGTCCTGCGAGCAGTACTTC. This encodes CASSRTTMASCEQYF.

This clonotype was seen a single time. A read error may explain this, as a much larger clone is one base away. The chain is built from TRBV6-6 and TRBJ2-3, with 12 bases identical to TRBD2. The V and J ends lost 8 bases and 1 base, in that order; junction bases with no gene match: 4. Looked up from germline, CDR1 is MNHNY and CDR2 is SVGAGI (reference sequence). CDR3 length equals 15 residues. CDR3 sequence (DNA): TGTGCCAGCGGAGGGACTAGCGGGCGCACAGATACGCAGTATTTT. Protein product: CASGGTSGRTDTQYF.

The chain has TRBV28 and TRBJ2-3; TRBD1 might be the D (6 bases). CDR1 and CDR2 from the germline V gene are MDHEN and SYDVKM. The ends were cut back, 6 bases at V and 8 bases at J, with 12 bases in the middle. CDR3 size: 12 residues. The CDR3 DNA reads as TGTGCCAGCAGCCCAGGGGATGGTACGCAGTATTTT. Protein sequence: CASSPGDGTQYF.

This clonotype was seen more than once but under ten times. This chain's CDR3 is CASSFRASGGAVLETQYF. Here the CDR3 DNA reads TGTGCCAGCAGTTTTCGGGCTAGCGGGGGGGCGGTGTTAGAGACCCAGTACTTC. The chain uses TRBV27 and TRBJ2-5; 12 nucleotides line up with TRBD2. V lost 3 bases and J lost 4; bases outside the gene matches: 12. CDR3 length: 18 residues. Germline V gives CDR1 MNHEY, CDR2 SMNVEV (reference sequence).

This clonotype was seen more than once but under ten times. The V and J genes are TRBV9 and TRBJ2-1; 9 nucleotides agree with TRBD2. J was trimmed by 6 bases and V by 1 base; bases with no gene match: 14. CDR1 and CDR2 (germline): SGDLS, YYNGEE. This CDR3 contains 18 residues. The CDR3 region is CASSVPPGRGGAFNEQFF. The CDR3 DNA reads as TGTGCCAGCAGCGTACCCCCTGGGCGCGGGGGGGCCTTCAATGAGCAGTTCTTC. Full variable domain (rest looked up from reference TRBV9 and TRBJ2-1): DSGVTQTPKHLITATGQRVTLRCSPRSGDLSVYWYQQSLDQGLQFLIQYYNGEERAKGNILERFSAQQFPDLHSELNLSSLELGDSALYFCASSVPPGRGGAFNEQFFGPGTRLTVL.

The chain recombines TRBV5-1 with TRBJ1-2; perhaps TRBD1 as D (6 bases). The germline V and J ends were trimmed by 4 bases and 4 bases, with 11 bases remaining between them. CDR1 is SGHRS, CDR2 YFSETQ, per germline. The CDR3 covers 13 residues. The DNA for the CDR3 is TGCGCCAGCAGCATGAAGGGGGTCTATGGCTACACCTTC. Residues: CASSMKGVYGYTF.

This chain connects TRBV7-2 to TRBJ2-3; 13 nucleotides line up with TRBD2. The CDR3 consists of 17 residues. Germline CDR1 is SGHTA and CDR2 is FQGNSA. J lost 3 bases, V lost 0 bases, and 3 bases had no gene match. The CDR3 reads CASSLARLAGGTDTQYF. For the CDR3, the DNA is TGTGCCAGCAGCTTAGCCCGACTAGCGGGGGGAACAGATACGCAGTATTTT.

Only a few counts were recorded for this clonotype. The rearrangement uses TRBV20-1 and TRBJ2-1; D uncertain. V lost 0 bases to trimming and J lost 4 bases, with 7 bases between them. The CDR3 contains 13 residues. Germline V gene data show CDR1 as DFQATT and CDR2 as SNEGSKA (reference sequence). The CDR3 region has the DNA TGCAGTGCTAGAGATTCCGGTTACAATGAGCAGTTCTTC. This gives the protein CSARDSGYNEQFF.